This T cell receptor (beta chain) was obtained from a study of blood T cells in healthy people across ages. Study-wide points: Older age coincided with a roughly linear decline in TCR beta diversity per million T cells. In these data, TCR beta diversity tracked strongly with naive T cell percentage.

PCR was performed a second time for roughly 7 to 12 cycles using a sample-barcoded 5' primer and a J-beta primer mix. CDR3-containing paired-end reads numbered at least 2.5 million in each sample. TCRdb used MiXCR to reprocess the 5' RACE reads, holding one entry per CDR3 protein. This sample has about 2 million distinct CDR3 sequences, with around 50% found just once. In terms of origin and age, donors were healthy Caucasian individuals from Russia aged about 6 to 100. Only a few counts were recorded for this clonotype. Its specificity is not known. The sequence derives from a woman in her thirties or forties in good health. Input material: blood.

As DNA, the CDR3 is TGTGCCAGCAGCGGACCCGGGACTCCCGGCTATGAGCAGTTCTTC. Translation: CASSGPGTPGYEQFF. The chain uses TRBV9 and TRBJ2-1, with TRBD2 as a possible D gene (6 bases). With 3 bases removed from V and 8 bases from J, the gap between germline ends came to 18 bases. The CDR3 extends over 15 amino acids. Looked up from germline, CDR1 is SGDLS and CDR2 is YYNGEE.